What follows are 18 T cell receptor beta chains derived from one specimen sequenced in a study of cytomegalovirus exposure and HLA in healthy donors. The PCR used 60 Vbeta and 13 Jbeta primers. Measured with immunoSEQ multiplex PCR; TCRdb has only the in-frame clones, and not every one. Here the sample spans 130,000 to 150,000 clones, 80% being singletons. Input material: PBMCs. These receptors were obtained from a man in his forties in good health and CMV-seronegative.

DNA of the CDR3: TGTGCCAGCAAGGGACAGGGGGAGACCTACGAGCAGTACTTC. Residues: CASKGQGETYEQYF. The V and J genes are TRBV6-5 and TRBJ2-5; 11 nucleotides align to TRBD1. The end of the DNA fits TRBJ2-7 better, so the J call may be wrong. Germline CDR1 is MNHEY and CDR2 is SVGAGI. The CDR3 totals 14 residues.

The chain employs TRBV23-1 and TRBJ2-7; D not certain. TRBV23-1 is an open reading frame whose function is uncertain. V lost 4 bases and J lost 2, with 21 bases in between. CDR3 length: 17 residues. The CDR3 DNA reads TGCGCCAGCAGTCGACGGTTTTGGCGACAAATACCCTACGAGCAGTACTTC. Its protein product is CASSRRFWRQIPYEQYF.

The rearrangement links TRBV19 to TRBJ2-3; D perhaps matches TRBD2 (6 bases). The CDR3 has 15 residues. V gave up 3 bases and J gave up 0 bases, with 10 bases separating them. CDR1 and CDR2 from the germline V gene are LNHDA and SQIVND (reference sequence). CDR3 sequence: CASSMGGVSTDTQYF. In DNA form, the CDR3 reads TGTGCCAGTAGTATGGGCGGGGTTAGCACAGATACGCAGTATTTT.

Only one count was recorded for this clone. The chain recombines TRBV5-3 with TRBJ1-5, with 10 bases lining up with TRBD1. TRBV5-3 is placed among ORFs of uncertain function. Losses at the gene ends were 1 base for V and 6 bases for J; bases not matched to a gene: 13. CDR3 length: 18 residues. The CDR3 coding sequence is TGTGCCAGAAGCTTGATCGGTAGGCGGGACAGGGGAGGTCAGCCCCAGCATTTT. Translated, it gives CARSLIGRRDRGGQPQHF.

The V and J genes are TRBV2 and TRBJ2-1, with 12 bases fitting TRBD2. Unmatched junction bases numbered 5, after V lost 5 bases and J lost 0 bases. Per the germline V gene, CDR1 is SNHLY and CDR2 is FYNNEI. CDR3 length: 17 residues. Here the CDR3 reads CASSPSGGAPSYNEQFF. CDR3 DNA: TGTGCCAGCAGTCCTAGCGGGGGGGCCCCCTCCTACAATGAGCAGTTCTTC. Full variable domain (outside the CDR3, taken from reference TRBV2 and TRBJ2-1): EPEVTQTPSHQVTQMGQEVILRCVPISNHLYFYWYRQILGQKVEFLVSFYNNEISEKSEIFDDQFSVERPDGSNFTLKIRSTKLEDSAMYFCASSPSGGAPSYNEQFFGPGTRLTVL.

The gene calls are TRBV9 and TRBJ2-7; maybe TRBD2 (6 bases). V lost 4 bases and J lost 1, with 12 bases in between. The CDR3 contains 14 residues. CDR1 SGDLS and CDR2 YYNGEE come from the germline V gene. The CDR3 spells CASSRGADSYEQYF. The CDR3 region has the DNA TGTGCCAGCAGCCGCGGGGCCGATTCCTACGAGCAGTACTTC.

The chain employs TRBV4-1 and TRBJ1-2, with TRBD1 matching 7 bases. Germline loops: CDR1 MGHRA, CDR2 YSYEKL. The CDR3 contains 15 residues. Trimming took 1 base from V and 4 from J; bases not matched to a gene: 6. The CDR3 sequence is CASSQGDRATYGYTF. The DNA of the CDR3 is TGCGCCAGCAGCCAAGGAGACAGGGCGACCTATGGCTACACCTTC.

This clone has more than one count but fewer than ten. V and J are TRBV7-9 and TRBJ2-6; no definite D call. Germline V lookup: CDR1 SEHNR, CDR2 FQNEAQ (reference sequence). The V end lost 8 bases, the J end lost 0 bases, and 11 bases lay between the germline ends. The CDR3 totals 15 residues. The CDR3 sequence is CASYRGDSGANVLTF. The CDR3 coding sequence is TGTGCCAGCTATCGAGGAGACTCTGGGGCCAACGTCCTGACTTTC.

The chain couples TRBV10-3 to TRBJ2-7; TRBD1 matches 9 bases. The CDR3 loop spans 15 amino acids. V dropped 5 bases and J dropped 1; count of bases not matched to a gene: 6. Germline loops: CDR1 ENHRY, CDR2 SYGVKD. The CDR3 sequence: CAISLGQGRSYEQYF. CDR3 DNA: TGTGCCATCAGTTTAGGACAGGGGCGTTCCTACGAGCAGTACTTC.

The rearrangement links TRBV5-3 to TRBJ1-1; 7 bases fit TRBD1. TRBV5-3 is recorded as an ORF, its role being uncertain. The CDR3 runs to 14 residues. V dropped 4 bases and J dropped 3; count of bases not matched to a gene: 6. The CDR3 DNA reads TGTGCCAGAAGCAAAGGACAGGATGACACTGAAGCTTTCTTT. Residues: CARSKGQDDTEAFF.

The J gene is TRBJ1-5, the V gene TRBV19; 8 nucleotides match TRBD1. The CDR3 totals 15 residues. V dropped 6 bases and J dropped 6; count of bases not matched to a gene: 10. Germline values: CDR1 LNHDA, CDR2 SQIVND (reference sequence). This CDR3 reads CASRDTGGSFQPQHF. Here the CDR3 DNA reads TGTGCCAGTAGGGACACAGGGGGAAGTTTTCAGCCCCAGCATTTT.

The V gene is TRBV7-9, the J gene TRBJ2-5; no clear D. CDR3 length equals 13 residues. The V gene lost 1 base and the J gene lost 5 bases, with 8 bases spanning the gap. The germline gives CDR1 SEHNR, CDR2 FQNEAQ (reference sequence). CDR3: CASSLGSVETQYF. DNA for the CDR3: TGTGCCAGCAGCTTAGGTTCCGTGGAGACCCAGTACTTC.

The chain joins TRBV29-1 to TRBJ2-7; D possibly corresponds to TRBD2 (5 bases). V shed 3 bases and J shed 3 bases, with 18 bases lying between them. CDR1 is SQVTM and CDR2 is ANQGSEA in the germline V gene. This CDR3 region has 15 residues. The CDR3 DNA reads TGCAGCGTTGAGCTATTCTCGGGGTTTAACTACGAGCAGTACTTC. It encodes CSVELFSGFNYEQYF.

Regarding this clone: One end of the junction is discordant with germline, which a read error may explain. The chain carries TRBV7-2 and TRBJ2-1; TRBD2 agrees at 9 bases. The CDR3 loop spans 15 amino acids. Germline lookup yields CDR1 SGHTA and CDR2 FQGNSA. The CDR3 here is CASSIAGAFYNEQFF. The CDR3, as DNA: TGTGCCAGCAGCATAGCGGGGGCGTTCTACAATGAGCAGTTCTTC.

The CDR3 here is CASSESGIRTDTQYF. CDR3 sequence (DNA): TGTGCCAGCAGTGAGTCCGGGATACGCACAGATACGCAGTATTTT. V gene TRBV25-1 combines with J gene TRBJ2-3, with D perhaps matching TRBD2 (5 bases). CDR3 length: 15 residues. V was shortened by 3 bases and J by 1 base, with 11 bases between the two germline ends. Per the germline V gene, CDR1 is MGHDK and CDR2 is SYGVNS.

A few counts support this clone. The chain links TRBV9 to TRBJ2-6, with 7 bases matching TRBD1. J lost 2 bases, V lost 0 bases, and 14 bases had no gene match. This CDR3 has 20 amino acids. CDR1 is SGDLS and CDR2 is YYNGEE in the germline V gene. CDR3 coding DNA: TGTGCCAGCAGCGTAGGGTTTGGGGGACAGAGGCTCCCTGGGGCCAACGTCCTGACTTTC. Translation: CASSVGFGGQRLPGANVLTF.

V gene TRBV9 combines with J gene TRBJ2-7; 8 bases match TRBD1. V lost 0 bases and J lost 7; bases outside the gene matches: 6. CDR1 is SGDLS and CDR2 is YYNGEE in the germline V gene. This CDR3 spans 14 amino acids. The CDR3 nucleotides are TGTGCCAGCAGCGTAGTGGGACAGGCGGGAGAGCAGTACTTC. The encoded protein is CASSVVGQAGEQYF.

The chain has TRBV4-1 and TRBJ2-3; TRBD2 agrees at 8 bases. Trimming took 2 bases from V and 2 from J; bases not matched to a gene: 3. The V gene's germline CDR1 is MGHRA and CDR2 YSYEKL. The CDR3 is made up of 15 amino acids. The CDR3 sequence: CASSQREGDTDTQYF. The CDR3 DNA reads TGCGCCAGCAGCCAACGGGAGGGTGACACAGATACGCAGTATTTT.